This T cell receptor beta chain was sequenced in a study of shared clonotypes between healthy human individuals. This clone was seen once. V trimming: 4 bases; J trimming: 9 bases; junction bases outside the gene matches: 13. Germline loops: CDR1 SGHVS, CDR2 FNYEAQ. CDR3 size: 16 residues. Sequenced by immunoSEQ multiplex PCR; TCRdb stores in-frame clones only, minus some. The table shows some 2 million clones, with 90% to 95% occurring only once. This chain links TRBV7-6 with TRBJ2-1, with 9 bases matching TRBD1. The clonotype originates from a man aged 18 to 29 in good health. The sequenced material came from naive CD4+ T cells sorted from blood. This sample's subset: CD45RA+ positively selected. Here the CDR3 reads CASSWTGQGVPLEQFF. Here the CDR3 DNA reads TGTGCCAGCAGCTGGACGGGACAGGGAGTCCCTCTTGAGCAGTTCTTC. Full variable domain (rest looked up from reference TRBV7-6 and TRBJ2-1): GAGVSQSPRYKVTKRGQDVALRCDPISGHVSLYWYRQALGQGPEFLTYFNYEAQQDKSGLPNDRFSAERPEGSISTLTIQRTEQRDSAMYRCASSWTGQGVPLEQFFGPGTRLTVL.